These T cell receptor beta chains were read from a single sample in a study of blood T cell repertoires in COVID-19. This table comes from immunoSEQ multiplex PCR, and its TCRdb copy is limited to in-frame clones, with some not included. Of about 50,000 clones in the sample, approximately 83% were seen once. Sequenced: peripheral blood. The receptor set was obtained from a human donor in a cohort sampled during active COVID-19. CDR3s include the opening cysteine and the closing phenylalanine or tryptophan. D genes are given only for firm matches. Size is stated for part of the rows, as once, few or many counts, or as a class when the clone is expanded.

v_gene	abundance	j_gene	d_gene	CDR3aa	CDR3nt
TRBV9	-	TRBJ2-1	TRBD2	CASSLRTSGRPGNEQFF	TGTGCCAGCAGCTTGAGGACTAGCGGGAGACCCGGGAATGAGCAGTTCTTC
TRBV9	-	TRBJ2-7	TRBD1	CASSVDGQGAYEEQYF	TGTGCCAGCAGCGTAGATGGCCAGGGGGCCTACGAAGAGCAGTACTTC
TRBV7-2	few	TRBJ2-6	-	CASSLWPDTGANVLTF	TGTGCCAGCAGCTTATGGCCCGACACTGGGGCCAACGTCCTGACTTTC
TRBV18	-	TRBJ2-7	TRBD1	CASALQGVTDEQYF	TGTGCCAGCGCACTCCAGGGGGTTACCGACGAGCAGTACTTC
TRBV7-4	-	TRBJ2-7	-	CASSVPVRTAAYEQYF	TGTGCCAGCAGCGTACCTGTAAGGACAGCAGCCTACGAGCAGTACTTC
TRBV5-1	-	TRBJ2-1	TRBD2	CASSLTSGRNNEQFF	TGCGCCAGCAGCTTGACTAGCGGGAGGAACAATGAGCAGTTCTTC
TRBV5-1	once	TRBJ1-2	-	CASSPLDGGAGYTF	TGCGCCAGCAGCCCATTGGACGGGGGGGCTGGCTACACCTTC
TRBV5-1	-	TRBJ2-1	-	CASSPDQAYNEQFF	TGCGCCAGCAGTCCTGATCAGGCATACAATGAGCAGTTCTTC
TRBV2	once	TRBJ2-7	TRBD2	CASRGTSNSYEQYF	TGTGCCAGCAGAGGGACTAGCAACTCCTACGAGCAGTACTTC
TRBV29-1	-	TRBJ2-1	TRBD1	CSVEDQNRGSYNEQFF	TGCAGCGTTGAAGATCAGAACAGGGGATCCTACAATGAGCAGTTCTTC
TRBV4-1	-	TRBJ1-6	TRBD1	CASSQEGVRDRYNSPLHF	TGCGCCAGCAGCCAAGAGGGAGTCCGGGACAGATATAATTCACCCCTCCACTTT
TRBV9	-	TRBJ2-5	-	CASSVDSRVRTQYF	TGTGCCAGCAGCGTAGACAGCAGGGTACGGACCCAGTACTTC
TRBV2	once	TRBJ1-5	TRBD1	CASRAGTGAGNQPQHF	TGTGCCAGCAGAGCCGGGACAGGGGCGGGCAATCAGCCCCAGCATTTT
TRBV28	few	TRBJ2-3	TRBD2	CASSLAGDADTQYF	TGTGCCAGCAGTTTAGCGGGAGATGCAGATACGCAGTATTTT
TRBV28	once	TRBJ1-1	TRBD1	CASGQGANTEAFF	TGTGCCAGTGGACAGGGTGCGAACACTGAAGCTTTCTTT
TRBV27	-	TRBJ2-1	TRBD2	CASSLGWREDYNEQFF	TGTGCCAGCAGTTTAGGTTGGCGGGAGGACTACAATGAGCAGTTCTTC
TRBV7-9	-	TRBJ1-1	-	CAASRGVNTEAFF	TGTGCCGCCTCGCGGGGGGTGAACACTGAAGCTTTCTTT
TRBV30	-	TRBJ1-2	-	CAWSVIGGGYTF	TGTGCCTGGAGTGTAATTGGCGGGGGCTACACCTTC
TRBV30	-	TRBJ1-2	-	CAWSVHRGGGVGYGYTF	TGTGCCTGGAGTGTACATAGGGGGGGCGGTGTGGGCTATGGCTACACCTTC
TRBV19	-	TRBJ1-5	TRBD1	CASSRWTGGYSNQPQHF	TGTGCCAGTAGTAGATGGACAGGGGGTTATAGCAATCAGCCCCAGCATTTT
TRBV5-1	-	TRBJ2-7	-	CASSLEGVTYEQYF	TGCGCCAGCAGCTTGGAAGGGGTTACCTACGAGCAGTACTTC
TRBV7-7	-	TRBJ2-2	-	CATTKWGERTGELFF	TGTGCCACCACAAAGTGGGGGGAGCGGACCGGGGAGCTGTTTTTT
TRBV6-5	-	TRBJ1-3	-	CASSYSIRGSGNTIYF	TGTGCCAGCAGTTACTCGATCAGGGGTTCTGGAAACACCATATATTTT
TRBV6-5	-	TRBJ1-1	-	CASSYSRGLLEAFF	TGTGCCAGCAGTTACTCAAGAGGATTACTTGAAGCTTTCTTT
TRBV1	-	TRBJ1-1	-	CTSSTHPTGGNEAFF	TGCACCAGCAGCACTCACCCGACAGGGGGGAATGAAGCTTTCTTT
TRBV7-2	-	TRBJ2-7	-	CASSLVHYEQYF	TGTGCCAGCAGCTTAGTCCACTACGAGCAGTACTTC
TRBV3-1/TRBV3-2	-	TRBJ2-7	-	CASSQGGVDSYEQYF	TGTGCCAGCAGCCAAGGGGGGGTTGACTCATACGAGCAGTACTTC
TRBV15	-	TRBJ1-3	-	CATSYPGKRGNTIYF	TGTGCCACCAGCTATCCAGGGAAACGTGGAAACACCATATATTTT
TRBV5-1	-	TRBJ2-5	TRBD2	CASRRAGGVGETQYF	TGCGCCAGCAGACGAGCGGGAGGAGTTGGAGAGACCCAGTACTTC
TRBV7-9	-	TRBJ2-1	TRBD2	CASSTSGREGNEQFF	TGTGCCAGCAGCACTAGCGGGAGGGAGGGCAATGAGCAGTTCTTC
TRBV29-1	-	TRBJ1-5	-	CSVAQGGNQPQHF	TGCAGCGTTGCTCAGGGTGGAAATCAGCCCCAGCATTTT
TRBV5-1	-	TRBJ1-6	TRBD1	CASSLDREGSPLHF	TGCGCCAGCAGCTTAGACAGGGAAGGTTCACCCCTCCACTTT
TRBV6-4	-	TRBJ2-2	TRBD1	CASSAAGGVDTGELFF	TGTGCCAGCAGTGCAGCAGGGGGCGTAGATACCGGGGAGCTGTTTTTT
TRBV30	once	TRBJ2-3	-	CAWSQLRSTDTQYF	TGTGCCTGGAGTCAACTACGCAGCACAGATACGCAGTATTTT
TRBV10-2	-	TRBJ1-2	-	CASSESSNYGYTF	TGCGCCAGCAGTGAGTCGTCGAACTATGGCTACACCTTC
TRBV13	-	TRBJ2-2	TRBD2	CASSSKTSGRPGGELFF	TGTGCCAGCAGCTCGAAAACTAGCGGGAGGCCGGGCGGGGAGCTGTTTTTT
TRBV2	once	TRBJ2-3	-	CASSENRGDTQYF	TGTGCCAGCAGTGAAAATCGGGGAGATACGCAGTATTTT
TRBV11-3	-	TRBJ2-4	TRBD1	CASSLGQGNIQYF	TGTGCCAGCAGCCTCGGACAGGGCAACATTCAGTACTTC
TRBV24-1	-	TRBJ1-2	-	CATSEGQGYGYTF	TGTGCCACCAGTGAGGGCCAGGGCTATGGCTACACCTTC
TRBV28	once	TRBJ2-1	TRBD2	CASSLIAGTYNEQFF	TGTGCCAGCAGTCTCATAGCGGGGACCTACAATGAGCAGTTCTTC
TRBV4-1	-	TRBJ2-5	TRBD2	CASSPLSGRAWETQYF	TGCGCCAGCAGCCCCCTGAGCGGGAGGGCGTGGGAGACCCAGTACTTC
TRBV28	-	TRBJ2-1	TRBD2	CASSPVPGGSRGYNEQFF	TGTGCCAGCAGCCCTGTTCCCGGGGGGAGTCGCGGCTACAATGAGCAGTTCTTC
TRBV18	-	TRBJ2-7	TRBD2	CASSPYPGGGYEQYF	TGTGCCAGCTCACCCTATCCGGGGGGGGGCTACGAGCAGTACTTC
TRBV27	-	TRBJ1-4	-	CASSPFRDNVEKLFF	TGTGCCAGCAGTCCATTCCGGGACAACGTAGAAAAACTGTTTTTT
TRBV27	-	TRBJ2-3	TRBD2	CASSLSKLAGGPFDTQYF	TGTGCCAGCAGTTTATCGAAGCTAGCGGGAGGGCCATTTGATACGCAGTATTTT
TRBV28	-	TRBJ1-2	-	CASSAGRDYGYTF	TGTGCCAGCAGTGCGGGACGGGACTATGGCTACACCTTC